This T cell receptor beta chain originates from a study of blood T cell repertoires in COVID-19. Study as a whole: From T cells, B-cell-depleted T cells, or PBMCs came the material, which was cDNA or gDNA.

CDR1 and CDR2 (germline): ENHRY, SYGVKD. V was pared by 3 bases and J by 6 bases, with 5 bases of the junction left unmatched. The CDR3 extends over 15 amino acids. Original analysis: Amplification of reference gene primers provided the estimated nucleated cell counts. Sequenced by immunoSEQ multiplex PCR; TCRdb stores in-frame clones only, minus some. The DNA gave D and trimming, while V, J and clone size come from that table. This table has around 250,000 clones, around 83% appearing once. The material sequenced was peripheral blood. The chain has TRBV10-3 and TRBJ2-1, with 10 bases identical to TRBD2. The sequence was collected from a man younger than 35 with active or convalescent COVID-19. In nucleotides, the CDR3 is TGTGCCATCAGTGACCCTAGCGGGAGTGGCAATGAGCAGTTCTTC. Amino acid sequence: CAISDPSGSGNEQFF.